This note documents a single T cell receptor beta chain sequence. The antigen remains undetermined. The method was immunoSEQ multiplex PCR; TCRdb's version includes in-frame clones alone and lacks a portion of them. In the table there are some 99,000 clones, approximately 90% of which are singletons. The data originate from a study of T cell responses to AZD1222 COVID-19 vaccine. Trimming stripped 2 bases from V and 1 base from J, with 8 bases between. The CDR3 runs 14 residues. Germline V gene sequence: CDR1 KGHSH, CDR2 LQKENI. Broader study findings: CD4 TCRs associated with vaccination spanned spike, dominating at 160-218 and 743-854. Baseline seropositivity occurred in only a handful of AZD1222 recipients.

This TCR was recovered from an adult in good health. Sequencing was performed on peripheral blood, taken on day 0 of AZD1222 vaccination. The chain joins TRBV18 to TRBJ1-1; TRBD1 might be the D (5 bases). The CDR3 is CASSPGQRNTEAFF. The CDR3 DNA reads as TGTGCCAGCTCACCAGGACAAAGGAACACTGAAGCTTTCTTT.